The source of this TCR beta chain is a study of response to subunit inactivated influenza vaccine. Notes on the study in general: The authors offered the suggestion that each seasonal influenza vaccination recruits few new T cells.

MiXCR was run by TCRdb on the RT-PCR reads, yielding one entry per CDR3 protein. The table lists a few hundred thousand distinct CDR3 sequences, 14% of them singletons. This clonotype has more than one count but fewer than ten. Its antigen remains unidentified. Between the trimmed V and J ends, which lost 4 bases and 6 bases, there was a span of 6 bases. The CDR3 is made up of 12 amino acids. Sequencing used PBMCs from blood, obtained approximately 12 days after vaccination. The V and J genes are TRBV12-3 or TRBV12-4 and TRBJ1-4; D remains ambiguous. This sequence originates from a man aged 50 to 60 who received an inactivated influenza vaccine. The DNA of the CDR3 is TGTGCCAGCAGTTCTCAATATGAAAAACTGTTTTTT. It encodes CASSSQYEKLFF.